This T cell receptor beta chain is from a study of CD8+ T cells in alopecia areata. Study information: Skin from roughly 6-12-month-old C3H/HeJ graft donors with spontaneous alopecia went to roughly 7-11-week-old female C3H/HeJ mice.

The V and J ends lost 4 bases and 1 base respectively, with 6 bases between them. The CDR3 runs 13 residues. The germline CDR1 and CDR2 sequences are NSQYPW and LRSPGD (reference sequence). The authors sorted pooled cutaneous lymph node cells using CD4, CD8alpha, NKG2D, NKG2ACE and other markers. Points on this clone: Its antigen remains unidentified. Gene names and germline match the mouse. The DNA ends 4 residues before the CDR3 does, and the rest of the CDR3 is filled in from the germline J gene.

Sequencing relied on a cDNA template that was reverse transcribed from extracted RNA. The protocol was immunoSEQ multiplex PCR, while the TCRdb copy is restricted to in-frame clones and leaves out a portion. The sample presents 200,000 to 300,000 clones, none singletons. Findings of the study overall: Relative to normal scalp, lesional scalp, especially alopecia totalis/universalis, showed higher clonality. Against the mouse data, patients shared TCRs less clearly, possibly for HLA reasons.

Material for sequencing was CD4+ T cells sorted from a lymph node. The chain is built from TRBV1 and TRBJ2-3; D is uncertain. This clonotype originated in a C3H/HeJ mouse with alopecia areata. Mouse strain MHC haplotype: H2-k. Partial CDR3 DNA: TGCACCTGCAGTGAATGGGGTGCAGAA. Encoded protein: CTCSEWGAE. The complete CDR3 reads CTCSEWGAETLYF. The full variable domain, rest sourced from reference TRBV1 and TRBJ2-3, is VTLLEQNPRWRLVPRGQAVNLRCILKNSQYPWMSWYQQDLQKQLQWLFTLRSPGDKEVKSLPGADYLATRVTDTELRLQVANMSQGRTLYCTCSEWGAETLYFGSGTRLTVL.